The 32 T cell receptor beta chains given below trace back to one sample, sequenced in a study of CD8 T cells in Susac syndrome. cDNA came from about 0.51 to 1 ug RNA primed by random hexamers. TCRdb re-called the immunoSEQ multiplex PCR reads through MiXCR, storing one row per CDR3 protein. The repertoire holds about 47,000 distinct CDR3 sequences, with 80% to 95% as singletons. Sample: CD8+ T cells from PBMCs. All receptors derive from a human donor in good health.

This chain uses TRBV9 with TRBJ2-1; 7 bases map to TRBD2. Trimming removed 0 bases from V and 12 bases from J; junction bases left unmatched: 15. This CDR3 has 16 residues. Germline V lookup: CDR1 SGDLS, CDR2 YYNGEE. The CDR3 is CASSVARVASGDGQFF. For the CDR3, the DNA is TGTGCCAGCAGCGTAGCTAGGGTCGCTAGCGGAGATGGGCAGTTCTTC.

The CDR3 here is CASSIGLAGELFF. CDR3 DNA: TGTGCCAGTAGTATAGGACTAGCGGGGGAGCTGTTTTTT. The rearrangement joins TRBV19 to TRBJ2-2, with 8 bases that match TRBD2. In germline, CDR1 is LNHDA, CDR2 SQIVND (reference sequence). This CDR3 contains 13 residues. J was trimmed by 8 bases and V by 1 base; bases with no gene match: 0. The variable domain in full, with the rest retrieved from reference TRBV19 and TRBJ2-2, is DGGITQSPKYLFRKEGQNVTLSCEQNLNHDAMYWYRQDPGQGLRLIYYSQIVNDFQKGDIAEGYSVSREKKESFPLTVTSAQKNPTAFYLCASSIGLAGELFFGEGSRLTVL.

This rearrangement joins TRBV29-1 to TRBJ2-1; 14 nucleotides agree with TRBD2. There are 18 residues in the CDR3. V lost 5 bases and J lost 0; bases outside the gene matches: 9. Germline V gene data show CDR1 as SQVTM and CDR2 as ANQGSEA. The DNA of the CDR3 is TGCAGCGTTAAGGGACTAGCGGGGGCCTGGAGCTCCTACAATGAGCAGTTCTTC. Translated, it gives CSVKGLAGAWSSYNEQFF.

The chain uses TRBV30 and TRBJ2-1; TRBD1 might be the D (6 bases). CDR3 length: 13 amino acids. Germline V gene data show CDR1 as GTSNPN and CDR2 as SVGIG (reference sequence). Deletions cut 6 bases from V and 7 bases from J, with 16 bases between. CDR3 nucleotide sequence: TGTGCCTGTAATCCGGACAGTATGAATGAGCAGTTCTTC. It yields the protein CACNPDSMNEQFF.

The chain carries TRBV29-1 and TRBJ1-2; no firm D call. There are 12 residues in the CDR3. Germline CDR1 reads SQVTM; CDR2 reads ANQGSEA. V lost 4 bases to trimming and J lost 3 bases, with 9 bases between them. As DNA, the CDR3 is TGCAGCGTTGGGTACCGCGACTATGGCTACACCTTC. This sequence encodes CSVGYRDYGYTF.

The rearrangement links TRBV24-1 to TRBJ2-5; 10 bases align to TRBD1. The CDR3 covers 14 residues. V shed 5 bases, J shed 5 bases, and the junction held 4 bases outside the gene matches. Germline lookup yields CDR1 KGHDR and CDR2 SFDVKD. This CDR3 is CATSAGTGVETQYF. As DNA, the CDR3 is TGTGCCACCAGTGCCGGGACAGGGGTTGAGACCCAGTACTTC.

V and J are TRBV14 and TRBJ2-5, with a tentative D call TRBD2 (6 bases). Trimming took 5 bases from V and 4 from J, leaving 11 bases between them. The CDR3 length is 13 residues. Looked up from germline, CDR1 is SGHDN and CDR2 is FVKESK. CDR3 in DNA: TGTGCCAGCAGCGCCGGACTACGAGAGACCCAGTACTTC. Translated, it gives CASSAGLRETQYF.

This chain connects TRBV6-5 to TRBJ2-1, with D perhaps TRBD1 (5 bases). The length of the CDR3 is 14 residues. Germline V gene sequence: CDR1 MNHEY, CDR2 SVGAGI. V lost 2 bases and J 8 bases, leaving 13 bases between the germline ends. CDR3 protein: CASSYGAGRHEQFF. CDR3 coding DNA: TGTGCCAGCAGTTACGGGGCCGGCCGACATGAGCAGTTCTTC.

The chain employs TRBV4-3 and TRBJ2-7, with D possibly being TRBD1 (5 bases). V lost 2 bases, J lost 1 base, and 12 bases lay in between. This CDR3 comprises 15 residues. CDR1 and CDR2 (germline): LGHNA, YSLEER. This CDR3 reads CASSQWQGESYEQYF. CDR3 nucleotide sequence: TGCGCCAGCAGCCAATGGCAGGGTGAATCCTACGAGCAGTACTTC.

This chain connects TRBV29-1 to TRBJ2-1, with a possible D match to TRBD1 (7 bases). The CDR3 sequence is 13 residues long. Trimming pared 0 bases from V and 6 bases from J, leaving 9 bases between. Looked up from germline, CDR1 is SQVTM and CDR2 is ANQGSEA. The CDR3 nucleotides read TGCAGCGTTGAAGACCAGGGGGGCAATGAGCAGTTCTTC. Translation gives CSVEDQGGNEQFF.

The V and J genes are TRBV7-8 and TRBJ2-1; D may be TRBD2 (6 bases). The V end was cut by 7 bases, the J end by 0 bases, with 13 bases between. This CDR3 contains 15 residues. From germline, CDR1 is SGHVS and CDR2 FQNEAQ. This chain's CDR3 is CASTKIAVSYNEQFF. The DNA of the CDR3 is TGTGCCAGCACCAAGATAGCGGTCTCCTACAATGAGCAGTTCTTC.

This rearrangement joins TRBV25-1 to TRBJ2-3, with 7 bases fitting TRBD1. The CDR3 covers 16 residues. Germline loops: CDR1 MGHDK, CDR2 SYGVNS. V dropped 1 base and J dropped 2; count of bases not matched to a gene: 6. As DNA, the CDR3 is TGTGCCAGCAGTGAATCCGGACAGGCCTACACAGATACGCAGTATTTT. The encoded protein is CASSESGQAYTDTQYF.

The chain links TRBV15 to TRBJ2-7, with a tentative D call TRBD1 (5 bases). Deletions cut 0 bases from V and 0 bases from J, with 9 bases between. Germline V lookup: CDR1 LNHNV, CDR2 YYDKDF (reference sequence). The CDR3 runs to 15 residues. CDR3 residues: CATSREGATSYEQYF. CDR3 DNA: TGTGCCACCAGCAGAGAAGGGGCGACCTCCTACGAGCAGTACTTC.

The J gene is TRBJ2-7, the V gene TRBV19; 7 positions agree with TRBD1. With V trimmed by 8 bases and J by 0 bases, 13 bases remained unmatched. The length of the CDR3 is 16 residues. Germline V gene data show CDR1 as LNHDA and CDR2 as SQIVND (reference sequence). Here the CDR3 DNA reads TGTGCCAGTCTTGGGATATCGGGACAGAACTCCTACGAGCAGTACTTC. Translation gives CASLGISGQNSYEQYF.

Here the CDR3 reads CASSLLAGYNEQFF. In DNA form, the CDR3 reads TGCGCCAGCAGCTTGTTAGCGGGTTACAATGAGCAGTTCTTC. V is TRBV5-1 and J is TRBJ2-1; 7 bases align to TRBD2. CDR1 and CDR2 (germline): SGHRS, YFSETQ. This CDR3 comprises 14 residues. Trimming took 1 base from V and 4 from J; bases not matched to a gene: 2.

The chain combines TRBV5-6 with TRBJ2-2; no reliable D call. Trimming stripped 4 bases from V and 4 bases from J, with 14 bases between. This CDR3 is 15 amino acids long. Germline V lookup: CDR1 SGHDT, CDR2 YYEEEE. The CDR3, as DNA: TGTGCCAGCAGCCTCGGAACAGTTGGCACCGGGGAGCTGTTTTTT. Its protein is CASSLGTVGTGELFF.

CDR3 in amino acids: CATSRPGEGMNQPQHF. The CDR3 nucleotides read TGTGCCACCAGCAGACCAGGAGAGGGGATGAATCAGCCCCAGCATTTT. J is TRBJ1-5 and V is TRBV15; D is possibly TRBD1 (5 bases). The CDR3 covers 16 residues. The germline V and J ends were trimmed by 2 bases and 4 bases, with 15 bases remaining between them. CDR1 LNHNV and CDR2 YYDKDF come from the germline V gene (reference sequence).

This sequence joins TRBV27 and TRBJ2-1, with a weak D call TRBD1 (6 bases). The CDR3 is 15 amino acids. The germline gives CDR1 MNHEY, CDR2 SMNVEV (reference sequence). Deletions cut 7 bases from V and 2 bases from J, with 15 bases between. The CDR3 spells CASTLTGSPYNEQFF. The CDR3 DNA reads TGTGCCAGCACCCTTACAGGGTCACCCTACAATGAGCAGTTCTTC.

This chain links TRBV4-1 with TRBJ2-7; D remains unclear. Looked up from germline, CDR1 is MGHRA and CDR2 is YSYEKL. V lost 0 bases to trimming and J lost 1 base, with 13 bases between them. CDR3 length: 16 amino acids. The CDR3 DNA reads TGCGCCAGCAGCCAAGAATTTCGCGGCAGGTCCTACGAGCAGTACTTC. This encodes CASSQEFRGRSYEQYF.

This chain joins TRBV4-1 and TRBJ2-1; 10 bases agree with TRBD2. Germline CDR1 and CDR2: MGHRA and YSYEKL. The CDR3 runs to 15 residues. Trimming removed 2 bases from V and 6 bases from J; junction bases left unmatched: 4. The CDR3 region has the DNA TGCGCCAGCAGCCAACCTAGCGGGAGAGGCAATGAGCAGTTCTTC. It encodes CASSQPSGRGNEQFF.

The V call is TRBV19, the J call TRBJ1-1, with 8 bases lining up with TRBD1. CDR1 is LNHDA and CDR2 is SQIVND in the germline V gene (reference sequence). The CDR3 covers 13 residues. V dropped 7 bases and J dropped 8; count of bases not matched to a gene: 9. In DNA, the CDR3 is TGTGCCAGTAACAAAGGCCGGGACAGGGAAGCTTTCTTT. It yields the protein CASNKGRDREAFF.

V gene TRBV6-1 combines with J gene TRBJ2-1; TRBD1 might be the D (6 bases). CDR1 is MNHNS and CDR2 is SASEGT in the germline V gene. V lost 5 bases and J 0 bases, leaving 14 bases between the germline ends. The CDR3 sequence is 16 residues long. CDR3 nucleotides: TGTGCCAGCAGTCGTAACAGGGTAAGCTCCTACAATGAGCAGTTCTTC. Translating it yields CASSRNRVSSYNEQFF.

The genes are TRBV7-6 and TRBJ2-2; maybe TRBD2 (6 bases). Trimming stripped 1 base from V and 0 bases from J, with 12 bases between. The CDR3 extends over 17 amino acids. CDR1 and CDR2 from the germline V gene are SGHVS and FNYEAQ. The CDR3 loop is CASSLVWRDANTGELFF. In DNA form, the CDR3 reads TGTGCCAGCAGCTTAGTCTGGCGGGACGCGAACACCGGGGAGCTGTTTTTT.

V is TRBV20-1 and J is TRBJ2-5, with 7 bases fitting TRBD1. The CDR3 contains 13 residues. Germline assignment: CDR1 DFQATT and CDR2 SNEGSKA (reference sequence). V was clipped by 2 bases and J by 5 bases; unmatched bases: 5. In DNA, the CDR3 is TGCAGTGCTAGATCGGGACAGCGGGAGACCCAGTACTTC. Its translation is CSARSGQRETQYF.

V is TRBV7-9 and J is TRBJ1-1; D remains unclear. Trimming took off 3 bases at V and 6 bases at J, with 8 bases between the two ends. The V gene's germline CDR1 is SEHNR and CDR2 FQNEAQ (reference sequence). The CDR3 is 12 residues long. This CDR3 is CASSFQRAEAFF. The DNA for the CDR3 is TGTGCCAGCAGCTTTCAAAGGGCTGAAGCTTTCTTT.

The chain joins TRBV27 to TRBJ2-7; D is perhaps TRBD2 (6 bases). The CDR3 has 14 residues. V was clipped by 5 bases and J by 2 bases, with 13 bases between them. The germline CDR1 and CDR2 sequences are MNHEY and SMNVEV (reference sequence). The CDR3, as DNA: TGTGCCAGCAGTGCGCTAGCGCATCCCTACGAGCAGTACTTC. This gives the protein CASSALAHPYEQYF.

The chain recombines TRBV29-1 with TRBJ2-7; 9 bases match TRBD1. V trimming: 1 base; J trimming: 2 bases; junction bases outside the gene matches: 0. The CDR3 consists of 13 residues. Germline lookup yields CDR1 SQVTM and CDR2 ANQGSEA. The CDR3 sequence is CSVEGTGAYEQYF. The CDR3 DNA is TGCAGCGTTGAAGGGACAGGGGCCTACGAGCAGTACTTC.

The chain has TRBV12-3 or TRBV12-4 and TRBJ2-2; 8 bases are shared with TRBD1. The CDR3 consists of 18 residues. V gave up 5 bases and J gave up 0 bases; unmatched junction bases: 11. This CDR3 is CASSTRGQGPANTGELFF. DNA for the CDR3: TGTGCCAGCAGTACCAGGGGGCAGGGGCCCGCGAACACCGGGGAGCTGTTTTTT.

The chain employs TRBV6-5 and TRBJ2-7, with 11 bases that match TRBD2. The germline gives CDR1 MNHEY, CDR2 SVGAGI. Trimming cost V 5 bases and J 5 bases; bases outside gene matches: 8. The CDR3 contains 15 residues. The CDR3 loop reads CASSPLAGGPDEQYF. Here the CDR3 DNA reads TGTGCCAGCAGTCCCTTAGCGGGAGGGCCCGACGAGCAGTACTTC.

This chain links TRBV29-1 with TRBJ2-1; unclear D gene. Germline CDR1 reads SQVTM; CDR2 reads ANQGSEA. V lost 0 bases and J 2 bases, leaving 8 bases between the germline ends. CDR3 length: 14 amino acids. The CDR3: CSVEDRAAYNEQFF. The DNA of the CDR3 is TGCAGCGTTGAAGACCGGGCCGCCTACAATGAGCAGTTCTTC.

Comments on this clonotype: Relative to the germline gene, one junction end is altered; a read error may explain this. This chain uses TRBV9 with TRBJ2-3; 9 bases line up with TRBD2. The CDR3 is 14 residues long. Looked up from germline, CDR1 is SGDLS and CDR2 is YYNGEE. The CDR3 DNA is TGTGCCAGCAACGTAGCGGGAGTCACAGATACGCAGTATTTT. Amino acids: CASNVAGVTDTQYF.

V gene TRBV20-1 combines with J gene TRBJ2-1; 8 nucleotides line up with TRBD2. V dropped 3 bases and J dropped 9; count of bases not matched to a gene: 7. CDR3 size: 13 residues. Germline V gene lookup returns CDR1 DFQATT and CDR2 SNEGSKA (reference sequence). The CDR3 DNA is TGCAGTGCTAGCGGCGGGAGGAGGGCTGAGCAGTTCTTC. Translated: CSASGGRRAEQFF.